The entry below describes one TCR beta chain. In the PCR, 60 Vbeta and 13 Jbeta primers were used. Clones were read by immunoSEQ multiplex PCR, and TCRdb kept only the in-frame ones, dropping some. Found here are about 140,000 clones, roughly 80% of them singletons; the top ten hold about 0.91%. The data stem from a study of cytomegalovirus exposure and HLA in healthy donors. CDR3 length equals 13 residues. V lost 8 bases, J lost 4 bases, and 8 bases stayed unmatched. From germline, CDR1 is KGHSH and CDR2 LQKENI. V and J are TRBV18 and TRBJ2-7, with 7 positions matching TRBD2. Sequenced: PBMCs. The TCR was taken from a man between 18 and 35 years old in good health and CMV-seronegative. CDR3 DNA: TGTGCCAGCCGACTAGCTGTGGAGTACGAGCAGTACTTC. The encoded protein is CASRLAVEYEQYF.